The T cell receptor beta chain described here comes from a study of PD-1 blockade in classical Hodgkin lymphoma. Points on this clone: The target antigen is unknown.

The ends lost 0 bases at V and 2 bases at J; junction bases unmatched: 3. The CDR3 runs to 15 residues. CDR1 SGHRS and CDR2 YFSETQ come from the germline V gene. Time point meaning: cycle 4 day 1 (C4D1), after less than 7 weeks of nivolumab. In every patient, relapse followed autologous stem cell transplantation, while exposure to brentuximab vedotin differed. The repertoire was sequenced with immunoSEQ multiplex PCR; TCRdb's copy has only in-frame clones and lacks some. This table holds some 50,000 clones, about 75% found once. Study findings and constraints: Diminished baseline TCR diversity has been reported in newly diagnosed patients relative to healthy donors. Diversity similar to that of newly diagnosed patients was seen at baseline in complete responders.

Sequenced material: peripheral blood mononuclear cells (PBMCs), taken before the fourth cycle of nivolumab. The chain couples TRBV5-1 to TRBJ2-7; 9 nucleotides align to TRBD1. The origin of this receptor is a human donor with classical Hodgkin lymphoma. CDR3 nucleotides: TGCGCCAGCAGCTTGGGAGGGACAGGGACCTACGAGCAGTACTTC. Its translation is CASSLGGTGTYEQYF.